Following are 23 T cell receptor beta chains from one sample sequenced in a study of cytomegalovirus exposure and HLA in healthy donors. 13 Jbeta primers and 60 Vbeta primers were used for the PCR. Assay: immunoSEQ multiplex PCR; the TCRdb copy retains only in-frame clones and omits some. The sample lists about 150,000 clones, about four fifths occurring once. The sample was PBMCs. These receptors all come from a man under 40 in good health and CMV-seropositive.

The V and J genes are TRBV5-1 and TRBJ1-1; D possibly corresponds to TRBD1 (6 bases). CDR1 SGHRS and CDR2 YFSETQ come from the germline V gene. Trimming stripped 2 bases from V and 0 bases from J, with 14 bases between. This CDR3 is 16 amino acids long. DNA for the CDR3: TGCGCCAGCAGCTTCACAGGGTTGACGATGAACACTGAAGCTTTCTTT. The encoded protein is CASSFTGLTMNTEAFF.

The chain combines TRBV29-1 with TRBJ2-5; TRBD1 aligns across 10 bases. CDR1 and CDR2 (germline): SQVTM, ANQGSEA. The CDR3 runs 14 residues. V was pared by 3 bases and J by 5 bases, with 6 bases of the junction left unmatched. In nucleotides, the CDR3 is TGCAGCGTTGACCGGGACAGGGGAGGTGAGACCCAGTACTTC. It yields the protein CSVDRDRGGETQYF.

The CDR3 spells CASTYRDGVVDTGELFF. CDR3 DNA: TGTGCCAGCACCTACAGGGACGGGGTGGTTGACACCGGGGAGCTGTTTTTT. This chain joins TRBV9 and TRBJ2-2; D is perhaps TRBD1 (6 bases). Germline CDR1 reads SGDLS; CDR2 reads YYNGEE. With 6 bases removed from V and 3 bases from J, the gap between germline ends came to 21 bases. The CDR3 is 17 amino acids.

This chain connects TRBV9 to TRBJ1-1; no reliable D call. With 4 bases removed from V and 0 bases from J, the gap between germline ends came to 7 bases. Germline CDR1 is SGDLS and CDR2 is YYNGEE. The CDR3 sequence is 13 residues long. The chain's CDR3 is CASSLYMNTEAFF. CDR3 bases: TGTGCCAGCAGCCTATATATGAACACTGAAGCTTTCTTT.

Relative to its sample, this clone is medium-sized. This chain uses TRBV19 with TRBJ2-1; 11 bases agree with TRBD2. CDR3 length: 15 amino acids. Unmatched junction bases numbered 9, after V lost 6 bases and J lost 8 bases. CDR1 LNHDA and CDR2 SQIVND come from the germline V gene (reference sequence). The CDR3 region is CASRVSGGAQYEQFF. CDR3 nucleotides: TGTGCCAGTAGAGTTAGCGGGGGGGCTCAGTATGAGCAGTTCTTC.

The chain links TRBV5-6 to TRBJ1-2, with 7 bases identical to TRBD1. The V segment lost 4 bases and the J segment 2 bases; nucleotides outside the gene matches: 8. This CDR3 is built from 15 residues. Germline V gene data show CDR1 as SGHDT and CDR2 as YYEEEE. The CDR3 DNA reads TGTGCCAGCAGCCCCCCGACAGGGACAAACTATGGCTACACCTTC. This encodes CASSPPTGTNYGYTF.

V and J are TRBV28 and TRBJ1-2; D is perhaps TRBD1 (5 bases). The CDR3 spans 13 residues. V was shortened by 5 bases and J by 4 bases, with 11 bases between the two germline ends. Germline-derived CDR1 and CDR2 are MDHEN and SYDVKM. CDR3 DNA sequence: TGTGCCAGCAGTGAGGGGAGGAGCTATGGCTACACCTTC. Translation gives CASSEGRSYGYTF.

As DNA, the CDR3 is TGTGCCAGCAGCCCCTCGGACAGAGTGAACACTGAAGCTTTCTTT. Translating it yields CASSPSDRVNTEAFF. V usage is TRBV9 and J usage is TRBJ1-1; D possibly corresponds to TRBD1 (6 bases). Trimming removed 4 bases from V and 0 bases from J, with 13 bases in between. CDR3 length: 15 amino acids. The germline V gene has CDR1 SGDLS and CDR2 YYNGEE.

The CDR3: CASSFLQGGREQYF. Here the CDR3 DNA reads TGTGCCAGCAGCTTCCTACAGGGGGGGAGGGAGCAGTACTTC. This chain links TRBV7-2 with TRBJ2-7; possible D gene TRBD1, 8 bases. The CDR3 has 14 residues. Trimming pared 3 bases from V and 7 bases from J, leaving 16 bases between. The germline V gene has CDR1 SGHTA and CDR2 FQGNSA.

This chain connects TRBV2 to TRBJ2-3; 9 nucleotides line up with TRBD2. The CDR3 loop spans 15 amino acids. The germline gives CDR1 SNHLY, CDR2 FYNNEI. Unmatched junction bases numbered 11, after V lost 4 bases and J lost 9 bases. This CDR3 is CASSVELAGIETQYF. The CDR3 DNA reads TGTGCCAGCAGTGTTGAGCTAGCGGGGATTGAGACGCAGTATTTT.

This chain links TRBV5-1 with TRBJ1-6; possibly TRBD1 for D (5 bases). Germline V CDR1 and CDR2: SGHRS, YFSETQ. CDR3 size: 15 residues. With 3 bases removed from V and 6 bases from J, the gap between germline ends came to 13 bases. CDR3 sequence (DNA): TGCGCCAGCAGCTCTGACAGCCCCACTAATTCACCCCTCCACTTT. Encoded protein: CASSSDSPTNSPLHF.

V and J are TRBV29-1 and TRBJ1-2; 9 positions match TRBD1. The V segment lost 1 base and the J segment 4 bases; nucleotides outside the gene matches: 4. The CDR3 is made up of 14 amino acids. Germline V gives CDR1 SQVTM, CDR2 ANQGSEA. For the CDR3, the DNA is TGCAGCGTTGAAGGGGACAGGGCTATCTATGGCTACACCTTC. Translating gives CSVEGDRAIYGYTF.

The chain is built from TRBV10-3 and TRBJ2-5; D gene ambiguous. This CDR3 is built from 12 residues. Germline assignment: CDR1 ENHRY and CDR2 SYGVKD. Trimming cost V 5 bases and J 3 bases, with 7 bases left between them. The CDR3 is CAISSEKETQYF. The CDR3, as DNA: TGTGCCATCAGTAGCGAAAAAGAGACCCAGTACTTC.

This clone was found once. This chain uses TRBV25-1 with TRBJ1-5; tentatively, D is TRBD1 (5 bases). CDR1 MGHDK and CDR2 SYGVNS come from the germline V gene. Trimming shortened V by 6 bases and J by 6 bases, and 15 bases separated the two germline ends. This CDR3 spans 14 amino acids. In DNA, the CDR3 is TGTGCCAGCAGCGAACTAGGGGAGGGTCAGCCCCAGCATTTT. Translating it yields CASSELGEGQPQHF.

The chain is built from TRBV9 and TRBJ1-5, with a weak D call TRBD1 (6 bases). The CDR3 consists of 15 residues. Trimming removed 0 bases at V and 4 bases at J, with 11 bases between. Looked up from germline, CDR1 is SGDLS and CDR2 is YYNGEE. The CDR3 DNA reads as TGTGCCAGCAGCGTAGGGGGGCAGCCAAATCAGCCCCAGCATTTT. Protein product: CASSVGGQPNQPQHF.

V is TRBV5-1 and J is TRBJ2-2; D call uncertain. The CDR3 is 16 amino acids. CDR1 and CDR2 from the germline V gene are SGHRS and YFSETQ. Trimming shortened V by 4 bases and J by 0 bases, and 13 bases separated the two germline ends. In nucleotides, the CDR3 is TGCGCCAGCAGCCCTTCCAACAGCCCGAACACCGGGGAGCTGTTTTTT. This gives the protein CASSPSNSPNTGELFF.

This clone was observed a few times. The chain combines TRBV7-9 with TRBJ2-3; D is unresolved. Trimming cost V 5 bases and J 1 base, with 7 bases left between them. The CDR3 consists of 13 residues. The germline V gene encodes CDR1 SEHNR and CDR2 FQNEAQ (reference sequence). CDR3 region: CASSPAGTDTQYF. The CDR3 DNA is TGTGCCAGCAGCCCGGCGGGCACAGATACGCAGTATTTT.

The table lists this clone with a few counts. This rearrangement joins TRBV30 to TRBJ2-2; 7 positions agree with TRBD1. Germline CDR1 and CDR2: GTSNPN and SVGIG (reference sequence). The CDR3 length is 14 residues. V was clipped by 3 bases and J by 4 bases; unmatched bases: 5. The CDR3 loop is CAWSPGTATGELFF. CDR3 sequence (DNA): TGTGCCTGGAGCCCCGGGACAGCCACCGGGGAGCTGTTTTTT.

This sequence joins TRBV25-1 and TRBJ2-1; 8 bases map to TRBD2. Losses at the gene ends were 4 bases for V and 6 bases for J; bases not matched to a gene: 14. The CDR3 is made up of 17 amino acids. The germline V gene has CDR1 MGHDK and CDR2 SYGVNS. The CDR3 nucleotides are TGTGCCAGCAGTGGGGGAGCGGGGACTAGTCACGGCAATGAGCAGTTCTTC. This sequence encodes CASSGGAGTSHGNEQFF. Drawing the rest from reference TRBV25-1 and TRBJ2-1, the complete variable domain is EADIYQTPRYLVIGTGKKITLECSQTMGHDKMYWYQQDPGMELHLIHYSYGVNSTEKGDLSSESTVSRIRTEHFPLTLESARPSHTSQYLCASSGGAGTSHGNEQFFGPGTRLTVL.

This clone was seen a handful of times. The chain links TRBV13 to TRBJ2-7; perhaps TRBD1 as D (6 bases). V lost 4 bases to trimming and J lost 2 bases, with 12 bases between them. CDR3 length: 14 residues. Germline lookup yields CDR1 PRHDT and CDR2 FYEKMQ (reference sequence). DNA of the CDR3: TGTGCCAGCAGCTCCTCCGCAGGGGCCTACGAGCAGTACTTC. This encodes CASSSSAGAYEQYF.

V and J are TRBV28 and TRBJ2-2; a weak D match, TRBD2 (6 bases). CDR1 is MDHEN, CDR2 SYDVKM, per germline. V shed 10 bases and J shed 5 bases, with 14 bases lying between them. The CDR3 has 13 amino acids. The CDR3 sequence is CAIGSVGTGELFF. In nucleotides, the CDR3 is TGTGCCATCGGGAGCGTAGGGACCGGGGAGCTGTTTTTT.

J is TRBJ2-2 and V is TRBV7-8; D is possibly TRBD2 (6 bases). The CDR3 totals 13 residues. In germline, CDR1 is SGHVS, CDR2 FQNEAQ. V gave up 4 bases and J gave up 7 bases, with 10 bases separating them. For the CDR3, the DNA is TGTGCCAGCAGCTCCCGGGGAGGCGGGGAGCTGTTTTTT. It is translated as CASSSRGGGELFF.

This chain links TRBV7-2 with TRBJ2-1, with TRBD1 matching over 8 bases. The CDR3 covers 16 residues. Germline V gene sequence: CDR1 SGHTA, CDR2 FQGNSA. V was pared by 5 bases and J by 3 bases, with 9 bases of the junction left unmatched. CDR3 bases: TGTGCCAGCAGCGAACAGACAGGGGTGGGCTACAATGAGCAGTTCTTC. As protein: CASSEQTGVGYNEQFF.